This TCR beta chain came from a study of post-analysis software for immune sequencing data. Study at large: Included among the disease courses, which were recorded for the cohort, were relapsing-remitting, secondary progressive and progressive-relapsing multiple sclerosis. Regarding the study as a whole: Four to six TRBV segments were significantly more frequent in patients than in controls. TRBV5-6, TRBV5-1 and TRBV20-1 were among these segments. Controls' normalized Chao1 diversity significantly exceeded that of multiple sclerosis patients.

Germline V gene lookup returns CDR1 LNHDA and CDR2 SQIVND (reference sequence). The junction had 5 bases not matched to a gene; V was cut back by 4 bases and J by 5 bases. The length of the CDR3 is 14 residues. This clonotype was picked up a small number of times. The antigen remains unidentified. Unique molecular identifiers were carried by the TCR beta cDNA libraries. TCRdb reprocessed the PCR reads via MiXCR and lists one record per CDR3 protein. The sample has about 800,000 distinct CDR3 sequences, 25% to 30% seen once. This receptor was obtained from a girl under 18 with multiple sclerosis. V and J are TRBV19 and TRBJ2-5, with TRBD1 matching 9 bases. The sequencing input was blood. CDR3 in amino acids: CASSTTGGAETQYF. The CDR3 DNA reads TGTGCCAGTAGTACAACAGGGGGCGCGGAGACCCAGTACTTC.